Shown below are 24 T cell receptor beta chains from a single sample sequenced in a study of PD-L1 blockade in urothelial cancer. Assay: immunoSEQ multiplex PCR; the TCRdb copy retains only in-frame clones and omits some. The repertoire has roughly 25,000 clones, less than 90% of them found once; the top ten carry roughly a tenth. Sequenced material: PBMCs, taken around atezolizumab (anti-PD-L1) treatment. The receptors were gathered from a man in his 70s with urothelial cancer.

The gene calls are TRBV18 and TRBJ2-5, with D unresolved. This CDR3 comprises 14 residues. The ends were cut back, 3 bases at V and 5 bases at J, with 13 bases in the middle. The germline CDR1 and CDR2 sequences are KGHSH and LQKENI. The CDR3 nucleotides are TGTGCCAGCTCACCCGGAAGTCCCGGGGAGACCCAGTACTTC. It is translated as CASSPGSPGETQYF. The entire variable domain, with the rest obtained from reference TRBV18 and TRBJ2-5, is as follows: NAGVMQNPRHLVRRRGQEARLRCSPMKGHSHVYWYRQLPEEGLKFMVYLQKENIIDESGMPKERFSAEFPKEGPSILRIQQVVRGDSAAYFCASSPGSPGETQYFGPGTRLLVL.

V gene TRBV29-1 combines with J gene TRBJ2-7; 10 bases map to TRBD1. CDR3 size: 17 residues. Germline trimming cut 3 bases from V and 1 base from J; bases unmatched to any gene: 12. Per the germline V gene, CDR1 is SQVTM and CDR2 is ANQGSEA. CDR3 sequence (DNA): TGCAGCGTTGAGGAAGAAGGGGGGACAGGGGTATCCTACGAGCAGTACTTC. Translated, it gives CSVEEEGGTGVSYEQYF.

This chain links TRBV5-1 with TRBJ2-7; 8 bases match TRBD1. V was clipped by 1 base and J by 2 bases; unmatched bases: 5. This CDR3 is 15 amino acids long. Germline V lookup: CDR1 SGHRS, CDR2 YFSETQ. The CDR3 DNA is TGCGCCAGCAGCTTGTTTGGGACAGGCACCTACGAGCAGTACTTC. It is translated as CASSLFGTGTYEQYF.

This clone came up a few times. The genes are TRBV18 and TRBJ2-5; 11 bases align to TRBD2. CDR3 length: 15 residues. The V segment lost 6 bases and the J segment 5 bases; nucleotides outside the gene matches: 8. CDR1 and CDR2 from the germline V gene are KGHSH and LQKENI. The CDR3: CASSPIAGGRETQYF. CDR3 sequence (DNA): TGTGCCAGCTCCCCGATAGCGGGAGGGCGTGAGACCCAGTACTTC.

This clone has only a few counts. V is TRBV27 and J is TRBJ2-7; D is possibly TRBD1 (5 bases). V gave up 0 bases and J gave up 2 bases, with 11 bases separating them. This CDR3 region has 15 residues. CDR1 MNHEY and CDR2 SMNVEV come from the germline V gene (reference sequence). The CDR3 loop is CASSLSKGRPYEQYF. The CDR3 bases are TGTGCCAGCAGTTTATCTAAGGGGCGACCCTACGAGCAGTACTTC.

This chain links TRBV18 with TRBJ2-1, with D tentatively TRBD2 (6 bases). Trimming stripped 5 bases from V and 10 bases from J, with 15 bases between. This CDR3 contains 13 residues. Per germline, CDR1 KGHSH and CDR2 LQKENI. The chain's CDR3 is CASSSGQDLEQFF. In DNA, the CDR3 is TGTGCCAGCTCAAGCGGGCAGGATCTAGAGCAGTTCTTC.

The chain joins TRBV25-1 to TRBJ2-1; 10 positions match TRBD2. This CDR3 has 15 amino acids. Per germline, CDR1 MGHDK and CDR2 SYGVNS. V lost 2 bases, J lost 8 bases, and 6 bases stayed unmatched. CDR3: CASSELTSGNYEQFF. CDR3 DNA sequence: TGTGCCAGCAGTGAACTTACTAGCGGGAACTATGAGCAGTTCTTC.

The chain carries TRBV27 and TRBJ2-7; the match to TRBD2 covers 9 bases. Germline loops: CDR1 MNHEY, CDR2 SMNVEV (reference sequence). J was trimmed by 4 bases and V by 0 bases; bases with no gene match: 4. This CDR3 is built from 15 residues. The CDR3 DNA follows: TGTGCCAGCAGTTTATCGCGGGGGGGCGGATACGAGCAGTACTTC. It codes for CASSLSRGGGYEQYF.

The V and J genes are TRBV4-1 and TRBJ1-5, with 11 bases matching TRBD1. CDR3 length: 16 residues. The V and J ends lost 8 bases and 0 bases, in that order; junction bases with no gene match: 6. Germline loops: CDR1 MGHRA, CDR2 YSYEKL. CDR3 nucleotides: TGCGCCAGCGGGGGACAGGGGGACTATAGCAATCAGCCCCAGCATTTT. Translation gives CASGGQGDYSNQPQHF.

The rearrangement uses TRBV6-1 and TRBJ1-5; D may be TRBD1 (6 bases). Germline CDR1 and CDR2: MNHNS and SASEGT. The CDR3 loop spans 16 amino acids. Trimming shortened V by 1 base and J by 3 bases, and 13 bases separated the two germline ends. The CDR3 nucleotides are TGTGCCAGCAGTGAAGGGACAGCGGAATACAATCAGCCCCAGCATTTT. Amino acids: CASSEGTAEYNQPQHF.

The chain is built from TRBV2 and TRBJ2-3; 9 bases agree with TRBD2. The CDR3 is made up of 14 amino acids. V lost 6 bases, J lost 6 bases, and 7 bases stayed unmatched. Germline V lookup: CDR1 SNHLY, CDR2 FYNNEI. This CDR3 is CASSRLAAGDTQYF. In nucleotides, the CDR3 is TGTGCCAGCAGCCGACTAGCGGCTGGGGATACGCAGTATTTT.

The rearrangement joins TRBV28 to TRBJ2-5, with 9 bases that match TRBD1. The CDR3 loop spans 16 amino acids. The germline V gene has CDR1 MDHEN and CDR2 SYDVKM. V trimming: 3 bases; J trimming: 4 bases; junction bases outside the gene matches: 9. CDR3 region: CASSFTGQGGRETQYF. CDR3 in DNA: TGTGCCAGCAGTTTTACGGGACAGGGAGGGCGAGAGACCCAGTACTTC.

The chain combines TRBV7-2 with TRBJ2-3; maybe TRBD2 (6 bases). From germline, CDR1 is SGHTA and CDR2 FQGNSA. V was trimmed by 1 base and J by 4 bases, leaving 6 bases between them. The CDR3 length is 13 residues. This CDR3 is CASSLGEADTQYF. CDR3 nucleotides: TGTGCCAGCAGCTTAGGGGAGGCAGATACGCAGTATTTT.

In nucleotides, the CDR3 is TGTGCCAGCAGCCAAGATTCATTTGTCGCGGGCAATGAGCAGTTCTTC. It translates to CASSQDSFVAGNEQFF. V usage is TRBV4-2 and J usage is TRBJ2-1; D might be TRBD2 (5 bases). CDR1 is LGHNA, CDR2 YNFKEQ, per germline. CDR3 size: 16 residues. With 0 bases removed from V and 6 bases from J, the gap between germline ends came to 15 bases.

This sequence joins TRBV6-1 and TRBJ1-4, with unresolved D. The germline CDR1 and CDR2 sequences are MNHNS and SASEGT. The V end was cut by 6 bases, the J end by 7 bases, with 15 bases between. The CDR3 loop spans 14 amino acids. The CDR3 sequence is CASRARESGEKLFF. CDR3 nucleotide sequence: TGTGCCAGCAGAGCAAGGGAGTCGGGTGAAAAACTGTTTTTT.

The chain employs TRBV28 and TRBJ2-4, with D perhaps matching TRBD1 (6 bases). Germline CDR1 and CDR2: MDHEN and SYDVKM. Trimming took 5 bases from V and 10 from J, leaving 18 bases between them. CDR3 size: 14 residues. The CDR3 protein is CASSRPNSGEIQYF. The CDR3 DNA is TGTGCCAGCAGTCGCCCCAATTCAGGGGAAATTCAGTACTTC. The full variable domain, completed using reference TRBV28 and TRBJ2-4, is DVKVTQSSRYLVKRTGEKVFLECVQDMDHENMFWYRQDPGLGLRLIYFSYDVKMKEKGDIPEGYSVSREKKERFSLILESASTNQTSMYLCASSRPNSGEIQYFGAGTRLSVL.

The chain joins TRBV28 to TRBJ2-7; TRBD1 is a possible D gene (7 bases). V lost 2 bases to trimming and J lost 5 bases, with 16 bases between them. CDR1 and CDR2 (germline): MDHEN, SYDVKM. The CDR3 length is 15 residues. CDR3 sequence (DNA): TGTGCCAGCAGTTTAATTACAGGGGCGGGACACGAGCAGTACTTC. Protein: CASSLITGAGHEQYF.

The chain links TRBV18 to TRBJ2-3; D remains unclear. Trimming removed 1 base at V and 2 bases at J, with 7 bases between. Germline loops: CDR1 KGHSH, CDR2 LQKENI. There are 14 residues in the CDR3. DNA for the CDR3: TGTGCCAGCTCACCACGGCGGAACACAGATACGCAGTATTTT. Amino acid sequence: CASSPRRNTDTQYF.

In DNA form, the CDR3 reads TGTGCCGCCAGCAGGGAGGTGGAGACCCAGTACTTC. Encoded protein: CAASREVETQYF. This chain links TRBV2 with TRBJ2-5; the D gene is possibly TRBD2 (6 bases). The CDR3 length is 12 residues. Trimming took off 11 bases at V and 5 bases at J, with 15 bases between the two ends. Germline-derived CDR1 and CDR2 are SNHLY and FYNNEI.

The chain recombines TRBV30 with TRBJ2-1; 7 bases are a match to TRBD2. This CDR3 has 11 residues. Germline V gene lookup returns CDR1 GTSNPN and CDR2 SVGIG (reference sequence). The J segment lost 10 bases and the V segment lost 5 bases, leaving 5 bases of the junction unmatched. The CDR3 is CAWSGTKEQFF. The CDR3 DNA sequence: TGTGCCTGGTCCGGGACTAAAGAGCAGTTCTTC.

This chain connects TRBV6-6 to TRBJ2-2; 8 nucleotides align to TRBD1. Germline V CDR1 and CDR2: MNHNY, SVGAGI (reference sequence). After removal of 5 bases from V and 3 bases from J, the junction contained 8 bases not matched to a gene. There are 16 residues in the CDR3. The CDR3 region is CASSVRQGPHTGELFF. The CDR3 DNA reads as TGTGCCAGCAGTGTCCGACAGGGGCCCCACACCGGGGAGCTGTTTTTT.

This clone occurred a few times. The V call is TRBV5-6, the J call TRBJ2-6; 8 bases fit TRBD1. Germline V lookup: CDR1 SGHDT, CDR2 YYEEEE. Trimming removed 0 bases from V and 4 bases from J; junction bases left unmatched: 0. The CDR3 spans 15 residues. DNA for the CDR3: TGTGCCAGCAGCTTGGGGACAGGGGGGGCCAACGTCCTGACTTTC. Translated, it gives CASSLGTGGANVLTF.

The chain employs TRBV7-6 and TRBJ2-7; 7 positions agree with TRBD1. The germline gives CDR1 SGHVS, CDR2 FNYEAQ. CDR3 length: 14 amino acids. V lost 1 base to trimming and J lost 4 bases; unmatched junction nucleotides: 4. The CDR3, as DNA: TGTGCCAGCAGCTTAGGGACAGGTTCTTACGAGCAGTACTTC. This translates into CASSLGTGSYEQYF.

V gene TRBV28 combines with J gene TRBJ2-3, with 10 bases fitting TRBD2. CDR1 MDHEN and CDR2 SYDVKM come from the germline V gene. The V gene end was trimmed by 5 bases and the J gene end by 4 bases; junction bases not matched to a gene: 3. This CDR3 contains 14 residues. CDR3: CASSLAGEADTQYF. The DNA of the CDR3 is TGTGCCAGCAGTCTAGCGGGAGAGGCAGATACGCAGTATTTT.